Listed here are 20 T cell receptor beta chains from one sample, sequenced in a study of post-analysis software for immune sequencing data. Study findings and constraints: There were a few TRBV segments more frequent in patients than controls, and TRBV5-6, TRBV5-1 and TRBV20-1 were among them.

The TCR beta cDNA libraries carried unique molecular identifiers. TCRdb re-derived calls from the PCR reads in MiXCR, one entry per CDR3 protein. The data contain roughly 410,000 distinct CDR3 sequences, less than 40% of them seen just once; the ten biggest clones take up under 15%. Antigens of these TCRs are unknown. The sample was blood. These receptors came from a girl aged 10-17 years with multiple sclerosis.

This clonotype showed up just a few times. The chain carries TRBV6-5 and TRBJ1-5, with unresolved D. There are 14 residues in the CDR3. Germline assignment: CDR1 MNHEY and CDR2 SVGAGI. V shed 4 bases and J shed 0 bases, with 7 bases lying between them. The CDR3 nucleotides read TGTGCCAGCAGTTCCGATTATAGCAATCAGCCCCAGCATTTT. As protein: CASSSDYSNQPQHF.

This chain joins TRBV3-1 and TRBJ2-3, with 7 bases identical to TRBD2. V was pared by 1 base and J by 8 bases, with 9 bases of the junction left unmatched. CDR1 and CDR2 (germline): LGHDT, YNNKEL (reference sequence). The CDR3 has 15 residues. CDR3 sequence reads: CASSQVPGLEGTQYF. In nucleotides, the CDR3 is TGTGCCAGCAGCCAAGTCCCCGGACTAGAAGGTACGCAGTATTTT.

The rearrangement joins TRBV6-5 to TRBJ1-1, with D possibly being TRBD1 (6 bases). In germline, CDR1 is MNHEY, CDR2 SVGAGI. The V end was cut by 2 bases, the J end by 5 bases, with 12 bases between. This CDR3 comprises 14 residues. The CDR3 DNA sequence: TGTGCCAGCAGTTACGCTGGGGGGCTGACTGAAGCTTTCTTT. This codes for CASSYAGGLTEAFF.

The chain combines TRBV5-1 with TRBJ2-1; possibly TRBD2 for D (5 bases). Deletions cut 0 bases from V and 7 bases from J, with 8 bases between. The germline gives CDR1 SGHRS, CDR2 YFSETQ. The CDR3 has 13 residues. This CDR3 reads CASSLASGNEQFF. CDR3 coding DNA: TGCGCCAGCAGCTTGGCTTCGGGGAATGAGCAGTTCTTC.

The chain joins TRBV7-2 to TRBJ2-3; a possible D gene is TRBD2 (6 bases). The germline gives CDR1 SGHTA, CDR2 FQGNSA. V was trimmed by 6 bases and J by 0 bases, leaving 10 bases between them. This CDR3 contains 14 residues. CDR3 DNA: TGTGCCAGCAGATGGGACTCCAGCACAGATACGCAGTATTTT. As protein: CASRWDSSTDTQYF.

This chain uses TRBV7-9 with TRBJ1-1; no firm D call. Germline V CDR1 and CDR2: SEHNR, FQNEAQ (reference sequence). V was trimmed by 0 bases and J by 4 bases, leaving 12 bases between them. The CDR3 runs 15 residues. The DNA for the CDR3 is TGTGCCAGCAGCTTAGCGGGCAGGATGGGCACTGAAGCTTTCTTT. This translates into CASSLAGRMGTEAFF.

The gene calls are TRBV7-9 and TRBJ2-7; 7 positions match TRBD1. Judging by the DNA end, TRBJ2-5 fits better; the J call may be wrong. The length of the CDR3 is 17 residues. Germline V CDR1 and CDR2: SEHNR, FQNEAQ (reference sequence). The CDR3 spells CASTTFGDSRLAETQYF. The CDR3 DNA follows: TGTGCCAGCACCACATTTGGGGACAGCAGATTGGCAGAGACCCAGTACTTC.

V is TRBV5-6 and J is TRBJ1-2; D is possibly TRBD1 (5 bases). This CDR3 contains 13 residues. Per germline, CDR1 SGHDT and CDR2 YYEEEE. V lost 0 bases and J lost 8, with 11 bases in between. The CDR3 DNA sequence: TGTGCCAGCAGCTTGGCCACAGGTGACGGCTACACCTTC. The encoded protein is CASSLATGDGYTF. The variable domain in full, with the rest retrieved from reference TRBV5-6 and TRBJ1-2, is DAGVTQSPTHLIKTRGQQVTLRCSPKSGHDTVSWYQQALGQGPQFIFQYYEEEERQRGNFPDRFSGHQFPNYSSELNVNALLLGDSALYLCASSLATGDGYTFGSGTRLTVV.

The J gene is TRBJ2-3, the V gene TRBV12-3 or TRBV12-4; 8 positions agree with TRBD1. The ends lost 6 bases at V and 0 bases at J; junction bases unmatched: 2. This CDR3 is built from 14 residues. The CDR3 coding sequence is TGTGCCAGCAGGGGACAGGCTAGCACAGATACGCAGTATTTT. Its protein product is CASRGQASTDTQYF.

This rearrangement joins TRBV10-3 to TRBJ2-1; D uncertain. The end of the DNA is better explained by TRBJ2-7, so the J call may be wrong. Germline V gives CDR1 ENHRY, CDR2 SYGVKD. The CDR3 length is 13 residues. CDR3 loop: CAIGPEPYNEQYF. In DNA, the CDR3 is TGTGCCATCGGTCCTGAACCCTACAATGAGCAGTACTTC.

This clonotype was found a few times. The rearrangement joins TRBV20-1 to TRBJ2-5; 11 nucleotides match TRBD2. V shed 4 bases and J 3 bases; nucleotides not matched to a gene: 7. Germline values: CDR1 DFQATT, CDR2 SNEGSKA (reference sequence). CDR3 length: 15 residues. CDR3 nucleotide sequence: TGCAGTGCTACTACTGTGACTAGCGGGAAAGAGACCCAGTACTTC. Its translation: CSATTVTSGKETQYF.

The chain is built from TRBV20-1 and TRBJ2-3, with 14 bases that match TRBD2. J gave up 2 bases and V 3 bases, and 16 bases lay outside the gene matches. Germline V gene lookup returns CDR1 DFQATT and CDR2 SNEGSKA (reference sequence). The CDR3 is made up of 20 amino acids. The CDR3 bases are TGCAGTGCTAGCCTCGCTGTCCCGGGACTAGCGGGGGACTCCACAGATACGCAGTATTTT. This codes for CSASLAVPGLAGDSTDTQYF.

Turning to this clonotype: This sequence may be a read error, since a much larger clone differs from it by one base. This chain connects TRBV7-2 to TRBJ2-5; no firm D call. CDR1 is SGHTA and CDR2 is FQGNSA in the germline V gene. The CDR3 runs to 12 residues. CDR3 nucleotide sequence: TGTGCCAGCGGCTTATACCTGGAGACCCAGTACTTC. This encodes CASGLYLETQYF.

The CDR3 protein is CSASGTAVNTQYF. CDR3 coding DNA: TGCAGTGCTAGCGGGACGGCGGTGAATACGCAGTATTTT. The chain recombines TRBV20-1 with TRBJ2-3; TRBD1 or TRBD2 may be the D gene (5 bases each). Germline values: CDR1 DFQATT, CDR2 SNEGSKA (reference sequence). The CDR3 consists of 13 residues. V lost 3 bases and J 7 bases, leaving 14 bases between the germline ends.

This chain connects TRBV4-3 to TRBJ2-1, with no clear D. Trimming left V 0 bases short and J 1 base short, with 7 bases between. CDR3 length: 15 amino acids. The V gene's germline CDR1 is LGHNA and CDR2 YSLEER. The CDR3 sequence is CASSQDAASYNEQFF. In DNA, the CDR3 is TGCGCCAGCAGCCAAGATGCCGCATCCTACAATGAGCAGTTCTTC.

This clonotype was observed at least ten times. The V call is TRBV29-1, the J call TRBJ2-1; D gene ambiguous. The CDR3 contains 14 residues. The germline CDR1 and CDR2 sequences are SQVTM and ANQGSEA. Deletions cut 5 bases from V and 6 bases from J, with 17 bases between. CDR3 amino acids: CSVLRELRGNEQFF. In DNA form, the CDR3 reads TGCAGCGTTTTGAGAGAGCTCCGAGGCAATGAGCAGTTCTTC.

This clonotype was seen more than once but under ten times. This chain uses TRBV10-3 with TRBJ2-7, with 7 positions matching TRBD2. The trim removed 6 bases at V and 3 bases at J, leaving 8 bases unmatched. Germline CDR1 reads ENHRY; CDR2 reads SYGVKD. CDR3 size: 14 residues. CDR3 protein: CAIRDPGTNYEQYF. CDR3 nucleotide sequence: TGTGCCATCAGGGACCCCGGGACTAACTACGAGCAGTACTTC.

This clonotype was counted between two and nine times. This sequence joins TRBV25-1 and TRBJ2-5, with 7 bases aligning to TRBD1. The DNA end is a closer match to TRBJ2-7, so the J assignment may be wrong. Germline assignment: CDR1 MGHDK and CDR2 SYGVNS. The CDR3 is 15 amino acids. This chain's CDR3 is CASSDAGTAKYEQYF. CDR3 nucleotide sequence: TGTGCCAGCAGTGACGCCGGGACAGCCAAATACGAGCAGTACTTC.

The chain carries TRBV12-5 and TRBJ1-1, with D unclear. V was clipped by 2 bases and J by 1 base, with 5 bases between them. CDR1 and CDR2 (germline): LGHNT, FRNRAP. This CDR3 is built from 13 residues. The CDR3: CASGLRENTEAFF. The CDR3, as DNA: TGTGCTAGTGGTTTGAGGGAGAACACTGAAGCTTTCTTT.

This clonotype was counted between two and nine times. This sequence joins TRBV10-3 and TRBJ2-7, with D uncertain. Germline loops: CDR1 ENHRY, CDR2 SYGVKD. Trimming pared 0 bases from V and 2 bases from J, leaving 5 bases between. The CDR3 runs to 13 residues. The CDR3 bases are TGTGCCATCAGTGAGTCTCTAACCTACGAGCAGTACTTC. Protein product: CAISESLTYEQYF.